This T cell receptor (beta chain) was sequenced during a study of vaccination and CD4 T cells after COVID-19. As for the study in general: The convalescents comprised six males and four females, two of them Hispanic. Stimulation of cells relied on overlapping spike peptides derived from SARS-CoV-2, HCoV-NL63, HCoV-OC43 and HCoV-229E. There were two doses of either BNT162b2 or mRNA-1273 vaccine given to participants. The study's findings and limits: It was found that, in convalescent patients, 304 of 307 vaccine-specific clones were spike mono-reactive.

With respect to this clonotype: What it binds is unknown.

Described time point: late sampling 161 to 241 days after vaccination in a few convalescent patients. The treatment denotes: roughly 11-day PBMC culture with coronavirus spike peptide pools or control peptides (ViraFEST assay). The CDR3 totals 16 residues. Germline values: CDR1 DFQATT, CDR2 SNEGSKA (reference sequence). The ends lost 0 bases at V and 0 bases at J; junction bases unmatched: 8. The assay that was used to sequence DNA from cultured CD4+ T cells was the Oncomine TCR Beta short-read assay. TCRdb recomputed calls from the PCR reads with MiXCR, one row per CDR3 protein. The data hold roughly 25,000 distinct CDR3 sequences, with under 40% observed a single time.

This receptor was taken from a human donor who had recovered from COVID-19. The sample here was CD4+ T cells from blood, cultured in vitro, taken about 7 months after SARS-CoV-2 vaccination. The V and J genes are TRBV20-1 and TRBJ2-7, with 7 bases matching TRBD2. CDR3 amino acids: CSARDGASGFSYEQYF. The CDR3 DNA reads as TGCAGTGCTAGAGATGGGGCTAGCGGATTCTCCTACGAGCAGTACTTC.